This paragraph covers one T cell receptor beta chain sequence. The antigen is unknown. Amplification yielded TCR beta CDR3 regions, with RNA transcripts as the source. The HTBI primer set drove a first-round RT-PCR of the TCR CDR3. TCRdb re-analysed the multiplex PCR reads in MiXCR, keeping a single row per CDR3 protein. Of 500,000 to 600,000 distinct CDR3 sequences listed, about half are singletons. The data were taken from a study of T cells in Graves' hyperthyroidism and ophthalmopathy. Findings and caveats of the study: Blood held most thyroid clonotypes expanded above 0.001 frequency.

The CDR3 has 15 amino acids. Looked up from germline, CDR1 is DFQATT and CDR2 is SNEGSKA (reference sequence). With V trimmed by 4 bases and J by 7 bases, 10 bases remained unmatched. Source material: peripheral blood or thyroid tissue (not recorded which). This chain links TRBV20-1 with TRBJ1-2; TRBD1 agrees at 12 bases. The origin of this receptor is a woman younger than 30 with Graves' hyperthyroidism. The CDR3, as DNA: TGCAGTGCTAAGGGTATTGGGACAGGGGGCGGTGGCTACACCTTC. It specifies CSAKGIGTGGGGYTF.